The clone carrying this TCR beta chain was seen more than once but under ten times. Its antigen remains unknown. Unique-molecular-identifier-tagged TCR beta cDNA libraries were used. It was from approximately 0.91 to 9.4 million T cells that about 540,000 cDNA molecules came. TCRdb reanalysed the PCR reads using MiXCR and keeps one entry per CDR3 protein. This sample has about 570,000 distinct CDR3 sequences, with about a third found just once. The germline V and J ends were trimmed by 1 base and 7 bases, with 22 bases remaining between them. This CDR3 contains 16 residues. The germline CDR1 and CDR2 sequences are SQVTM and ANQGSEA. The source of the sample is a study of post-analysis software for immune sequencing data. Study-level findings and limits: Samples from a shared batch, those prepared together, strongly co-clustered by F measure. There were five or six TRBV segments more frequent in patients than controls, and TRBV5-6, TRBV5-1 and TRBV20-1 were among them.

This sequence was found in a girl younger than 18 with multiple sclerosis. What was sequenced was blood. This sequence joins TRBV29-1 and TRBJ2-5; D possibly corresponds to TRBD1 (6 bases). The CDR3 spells CSVEVRQAPIPRTQYF. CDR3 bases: TGCAGCGTTGAAGTCAGACAGGCCCCGATTCCACGGACCCAGTACTTC.